The T cell receptor beta chain under discussion was sequenced for a study of response to subunit inactivated influenza vaccine. Findings of the study overall: Only a handful of new T cells, the authors suggested, are recruited with each seasonal influenza vaccination.

This clonotype has a handful of counts. Its antigen is undetermined. CDR1 and CDR2 (germline): SGHTA, FQGNSA. V was pared by 4 bases and J by 7 bases, with 16 bases of the junction left unmatched. This CDR3 has 17 residues. In TCRdb, the RT-PCR reads were re-called with MiXCR into one record per CDR3 protein. Of around 750,000 distinct CDR3 sequences detected, about 20% appear once; the ten largest clones hold about 9.4%. This material consisted of PBMCs from blood, taken 5 to 6 days after vaccination. The receptor was isolated from a man aged 45-65 years who received an inactivated influenza vaccine. The chain combines TRBV7-2 with TRBJ2-5, with 9 bases that match TRBD2. The CDR3 protein is CASSSRGSSGARVTQYF. Written as DNA, the CDR3 is TGTGCCAGCAGCTCAAGAGGTTCTAGCGGGGCTCGGGTGACCCAGTACTTC.